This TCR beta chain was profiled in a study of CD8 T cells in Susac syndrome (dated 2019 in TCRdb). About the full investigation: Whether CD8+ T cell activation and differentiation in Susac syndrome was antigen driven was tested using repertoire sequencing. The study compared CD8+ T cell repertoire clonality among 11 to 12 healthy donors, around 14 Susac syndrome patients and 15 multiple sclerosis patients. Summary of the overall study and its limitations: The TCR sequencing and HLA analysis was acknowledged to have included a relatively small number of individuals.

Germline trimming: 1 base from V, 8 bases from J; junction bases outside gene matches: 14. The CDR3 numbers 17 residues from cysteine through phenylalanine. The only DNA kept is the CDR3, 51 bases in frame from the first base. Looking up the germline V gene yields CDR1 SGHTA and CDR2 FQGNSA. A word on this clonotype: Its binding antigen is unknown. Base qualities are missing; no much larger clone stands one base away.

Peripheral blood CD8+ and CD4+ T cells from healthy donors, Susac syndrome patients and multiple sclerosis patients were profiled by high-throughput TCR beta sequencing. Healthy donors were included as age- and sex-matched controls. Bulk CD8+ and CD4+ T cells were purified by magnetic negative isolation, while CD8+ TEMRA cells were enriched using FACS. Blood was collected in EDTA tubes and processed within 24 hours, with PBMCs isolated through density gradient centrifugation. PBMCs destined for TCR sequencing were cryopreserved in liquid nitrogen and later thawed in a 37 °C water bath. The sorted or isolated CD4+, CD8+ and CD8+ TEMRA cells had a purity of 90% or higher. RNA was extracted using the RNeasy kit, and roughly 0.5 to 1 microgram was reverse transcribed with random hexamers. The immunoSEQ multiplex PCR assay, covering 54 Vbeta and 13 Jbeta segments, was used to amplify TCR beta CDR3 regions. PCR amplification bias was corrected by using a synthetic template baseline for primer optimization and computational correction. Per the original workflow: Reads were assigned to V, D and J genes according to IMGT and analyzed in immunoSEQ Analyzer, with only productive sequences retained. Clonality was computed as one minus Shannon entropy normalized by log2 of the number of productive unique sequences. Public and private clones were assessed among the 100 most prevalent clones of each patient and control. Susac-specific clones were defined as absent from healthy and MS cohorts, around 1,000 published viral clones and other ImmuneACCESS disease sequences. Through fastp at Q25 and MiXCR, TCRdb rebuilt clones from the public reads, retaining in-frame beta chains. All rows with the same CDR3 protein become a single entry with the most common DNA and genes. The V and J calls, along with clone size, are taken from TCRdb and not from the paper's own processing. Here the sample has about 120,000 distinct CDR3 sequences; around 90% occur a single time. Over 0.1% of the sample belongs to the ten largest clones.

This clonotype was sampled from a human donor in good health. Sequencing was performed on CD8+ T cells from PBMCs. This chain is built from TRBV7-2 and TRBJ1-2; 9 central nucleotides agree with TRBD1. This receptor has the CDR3 CASSLGGTGREPKGYTF. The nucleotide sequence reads TGTGCCAGCAGCTTAGGGGGGACAGGGCGCGAACCGAAAGGCTACACCTTC.